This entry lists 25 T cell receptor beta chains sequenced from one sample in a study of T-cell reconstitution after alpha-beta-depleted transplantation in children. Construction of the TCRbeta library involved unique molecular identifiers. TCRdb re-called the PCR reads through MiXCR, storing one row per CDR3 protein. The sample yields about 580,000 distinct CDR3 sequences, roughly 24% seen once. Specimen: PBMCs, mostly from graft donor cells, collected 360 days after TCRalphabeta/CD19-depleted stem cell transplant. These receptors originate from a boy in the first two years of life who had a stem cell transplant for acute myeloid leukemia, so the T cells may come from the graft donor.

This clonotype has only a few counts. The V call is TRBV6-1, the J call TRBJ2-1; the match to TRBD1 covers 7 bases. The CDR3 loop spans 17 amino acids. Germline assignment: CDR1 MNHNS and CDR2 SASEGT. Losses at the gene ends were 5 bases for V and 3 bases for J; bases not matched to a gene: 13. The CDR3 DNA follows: TGTGCCAGCAGTATTAACAGGGGTAATTTGTTCTACAATGAGCAGTTCTTC. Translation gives CASSINRGNLFYNEQFF.

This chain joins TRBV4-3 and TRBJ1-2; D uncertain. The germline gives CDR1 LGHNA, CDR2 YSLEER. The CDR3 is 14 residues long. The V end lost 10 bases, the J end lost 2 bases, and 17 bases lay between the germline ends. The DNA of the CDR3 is TGCGCCACGGGGTGGGGTGTAGGGAACTATGGCTACACCTTC. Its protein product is CATGWGVGNYGYTF.

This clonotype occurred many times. CDR3 DNA sequence: TGCGCCAGCAGCCAAGATGGTGTTTTTGGGCGGGGGGGACAAGAGACCCAGTACTTC. This translates into CASSQDGVFGRGGQETQYF. V usage is TRBV4-3 and J usage is TRBJ2-5; 9 bases agree with TRBD2. Germline V gene sequence: CDR1 LGHNA, CDR2 YSLEER. V lost 0 bases and J lost 2; bases outside the gene matches: 13. The CDR3 has 19 amino acids.

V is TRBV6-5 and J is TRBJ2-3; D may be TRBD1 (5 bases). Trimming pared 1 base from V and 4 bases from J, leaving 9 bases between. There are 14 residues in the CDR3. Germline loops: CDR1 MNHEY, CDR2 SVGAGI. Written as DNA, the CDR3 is TGTGCCAGCAGTTACTATTGGGGCTCAGATACGCAGTATTTT. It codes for CASSYYWGSDTQYF.

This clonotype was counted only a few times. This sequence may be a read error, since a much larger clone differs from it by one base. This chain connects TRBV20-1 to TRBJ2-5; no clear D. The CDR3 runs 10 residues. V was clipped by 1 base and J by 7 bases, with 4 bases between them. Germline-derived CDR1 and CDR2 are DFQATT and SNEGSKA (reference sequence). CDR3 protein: CSARGGTQYF. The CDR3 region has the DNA TGCAGTGCTAGAGGGGGGACCCAGTACTTC.

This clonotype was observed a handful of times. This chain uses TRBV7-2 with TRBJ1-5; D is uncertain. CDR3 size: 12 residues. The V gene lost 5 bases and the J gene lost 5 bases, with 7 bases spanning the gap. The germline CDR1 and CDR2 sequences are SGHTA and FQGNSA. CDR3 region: CASSPGDQPQHF. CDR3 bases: TGTGCCAGCAGCCCCGGGGATCAGCCCCAGCATTTT.

CDR3 DNA sequence: TGCGCCAGCAGCTTGTTCGGGGGGCTCGACGAGCAGTACGTC. Residues: CASSLFGGLDEQYV. The chain carries TRBV5-1 and TRBJ2-7, with D possibly being TRBD2 (7 bases). This CDR3 region has 14 residues. Trimming removed 1 base at V and 5 bases at J, with 13 bases between. In germline, CDR1 is SGHRS, CDR2 YFSETQ.

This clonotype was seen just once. The DNA of the CDR3 is TGTGCCAGCTCACTTGGCGGGACTAGCGTACACGAGCAGTACTTC. Amino acid sequence: CASSLGGTSVHEQYF. The rearrangement links TRBV18 to TRBJ2-7, with TRBD2 matching 10 bases. Germline V lookup: CDR1 KGHSH, CDR2 LQKENI. The CDR3 sequence is 15 residues long. Germline trimming cut 4 bases from V and 5 bases from J; bases unmatched to any gene: 8. The whole variable domain, remainder taken from reference TRBV18 and TRBJ2-7, is NAGVMQNPRHLVRRRGQEARLRCSPMKGHSHVYWYRQLPEEGLKFMVYLQKENIIDESGMPKERFSAEFPKEGPSILRIQQVVRGDSAAYFCASSLGGTSVHEQYFGPGTRLTVT.

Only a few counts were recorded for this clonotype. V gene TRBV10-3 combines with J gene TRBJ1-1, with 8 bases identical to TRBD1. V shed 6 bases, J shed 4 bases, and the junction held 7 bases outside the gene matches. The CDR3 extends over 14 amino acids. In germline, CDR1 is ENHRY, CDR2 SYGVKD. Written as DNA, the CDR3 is TGTGCCATCAGGGGACAGGTCGGGATCACTGAAGCTTTCTTT. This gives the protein CAIRGQVGITEAFF.

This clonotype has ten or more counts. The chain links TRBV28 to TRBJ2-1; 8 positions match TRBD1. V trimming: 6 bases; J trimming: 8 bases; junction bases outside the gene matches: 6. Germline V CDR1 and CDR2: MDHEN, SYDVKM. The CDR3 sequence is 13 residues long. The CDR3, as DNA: TGTGCCAGCAGGGACAGGGCGCGGTATGAGCAGTTCTTC. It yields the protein CASRDRARYEQFF.

The DNA for the CDR3 is TGTGCCACCAGTGATTTGGGGACTAGCTTCTACAATGAGCAGTTCTTC. Translated: CATSDLGTSFYNEQFF. The chain uses TRBV24-1 and TRBJ2-1, with 9 positions matching TRBD2. The germline gives CDR1 KGHDR, CDR2 SFDVKD. The CDR3 is 16 amino acids. Germline trimming cut 0 bases from V and 3 bases from J; bases unmatched to any gene: 2.

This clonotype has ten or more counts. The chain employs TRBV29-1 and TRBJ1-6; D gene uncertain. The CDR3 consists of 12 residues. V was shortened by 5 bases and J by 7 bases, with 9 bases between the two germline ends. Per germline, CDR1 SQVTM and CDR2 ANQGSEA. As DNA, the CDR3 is TGCAGCGTTAGGCAAGACAATTCACCCCTCCACTTT. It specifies CSVRQDNSPLHF. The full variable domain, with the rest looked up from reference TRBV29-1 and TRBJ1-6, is SAVISQKPSRDICQRGTSLTIQCQVDSQVTMMFWYRQQPGQSLTLIATANQGSEATYESGFVIDKFPISRPNLTFSTLTVSNMSPEDSSIYLCSVRQDNSPLHFGNGTRLTVT.

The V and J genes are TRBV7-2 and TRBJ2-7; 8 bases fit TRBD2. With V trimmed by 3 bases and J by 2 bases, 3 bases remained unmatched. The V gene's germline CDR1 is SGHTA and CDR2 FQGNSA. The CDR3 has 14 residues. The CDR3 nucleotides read TGTGCCAGCAGCTTGTCAGCGGGGGCCTACGAGCAGTACTTC. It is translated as CASSLSAGAYEQYF.

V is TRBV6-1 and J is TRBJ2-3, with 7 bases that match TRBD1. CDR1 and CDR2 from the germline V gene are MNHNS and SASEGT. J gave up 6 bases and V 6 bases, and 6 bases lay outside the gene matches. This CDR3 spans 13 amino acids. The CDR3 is CASRILQGDTQYF. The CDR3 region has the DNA TGTGCCAGCAGGATCTTACAGGGGGATACGCAGTATTTT.

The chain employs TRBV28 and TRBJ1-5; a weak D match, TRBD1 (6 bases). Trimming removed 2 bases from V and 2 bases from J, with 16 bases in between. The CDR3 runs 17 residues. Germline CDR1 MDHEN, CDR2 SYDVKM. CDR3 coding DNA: TGTGCCAGCAGTTTAAAGGGGGGGAGACAGGGCAATCAGCCCCAGCATTTT. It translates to CASSLKGGRQGNQPQHF.

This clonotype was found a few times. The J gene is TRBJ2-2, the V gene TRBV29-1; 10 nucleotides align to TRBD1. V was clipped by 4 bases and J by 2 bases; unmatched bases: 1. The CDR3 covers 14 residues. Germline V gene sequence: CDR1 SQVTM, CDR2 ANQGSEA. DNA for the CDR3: TGCAGCGTTGGGACAGGGGGTAACACCGGGGAGCTGTTTTTT. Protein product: CSVGTGGNTGELFF.

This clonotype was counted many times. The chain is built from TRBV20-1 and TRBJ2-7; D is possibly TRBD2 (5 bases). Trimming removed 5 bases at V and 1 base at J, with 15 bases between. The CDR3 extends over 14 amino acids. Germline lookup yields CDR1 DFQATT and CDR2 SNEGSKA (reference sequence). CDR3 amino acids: CSAQDPRGSYEQYF. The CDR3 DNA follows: TGCAGTGCTCAGGACCCTCGAGGGTCCTACGAGCAGTACTTC.

The CDR3 is CASSPGRDRATEAFF. The CDR3, as DNA: TGTGCCAGCTCACCGGGAAGGGACAGGGCCACTGAAGCTTTCTTT. The chain is built from TRBV18 and TRBJ1-1; 9 nucleotides line up with TRBD1. Germline CDR1 is KGHSH and CDR2 is LQKENI. The CDR3 is made up of 15 amino acids. The V and J ends lost 3 bases and 4 bases, in that order; junction bases with no gene match: 6.

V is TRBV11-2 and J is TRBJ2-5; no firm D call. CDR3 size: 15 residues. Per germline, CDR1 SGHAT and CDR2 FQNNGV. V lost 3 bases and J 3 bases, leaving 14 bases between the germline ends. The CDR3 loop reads CASSFRSGIKETQYF. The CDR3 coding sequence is TGTGCCAGCAGCTTCCGGTCCGGCATTAAAGAGACCCAGTACTTC.

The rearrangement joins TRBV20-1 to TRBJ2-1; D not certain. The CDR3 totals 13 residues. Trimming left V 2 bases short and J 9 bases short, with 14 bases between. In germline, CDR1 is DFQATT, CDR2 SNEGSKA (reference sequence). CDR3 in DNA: TGCAGTGCTAGATCCACCCCTAGAAGTGAGCAGTTCTTC. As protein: CSARSTPRSEQFF.

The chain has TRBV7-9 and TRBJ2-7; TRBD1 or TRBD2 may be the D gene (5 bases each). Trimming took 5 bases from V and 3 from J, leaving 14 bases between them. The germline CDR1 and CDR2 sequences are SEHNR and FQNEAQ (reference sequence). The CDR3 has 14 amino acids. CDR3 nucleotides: TGTGCCAGCAGCCCAGGGACGGATAGCTACGAGCAGTACTTC. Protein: CASSPGTDSYEQYF.

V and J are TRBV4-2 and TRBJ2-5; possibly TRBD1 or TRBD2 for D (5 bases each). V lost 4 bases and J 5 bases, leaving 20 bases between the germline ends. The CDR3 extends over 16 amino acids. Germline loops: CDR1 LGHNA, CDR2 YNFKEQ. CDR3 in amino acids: CASSPGRLWDRETQYF. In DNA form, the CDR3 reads TGTGCCAGCAGCCCCGGTCGACTCTGGGACCGGGAGACCCAGTACTTC.

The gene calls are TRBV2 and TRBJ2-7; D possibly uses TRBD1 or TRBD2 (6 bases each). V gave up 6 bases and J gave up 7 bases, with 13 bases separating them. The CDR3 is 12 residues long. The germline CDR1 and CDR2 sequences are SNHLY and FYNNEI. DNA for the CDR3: TGTGCCAGCAGGGGGGCGGGGTCGGAGCAGTACTTC. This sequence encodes CASRGAGSEQYF. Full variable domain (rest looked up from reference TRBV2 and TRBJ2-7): EPEVTQTPSHQVTQMGQEVILRCVPISNHLYFYWYRQILGQKVEFLVSFYNNEISEKSEIFDDQFSVERPDGSNFTLKIRSTKLEDSAMYFCASRGAGSEQYFGPGTRLTVT.

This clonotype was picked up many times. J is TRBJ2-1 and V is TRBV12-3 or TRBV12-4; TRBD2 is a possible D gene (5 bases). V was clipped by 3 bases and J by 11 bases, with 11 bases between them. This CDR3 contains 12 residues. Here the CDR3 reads CASSFGGLKQFF. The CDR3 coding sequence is TGTGCCAGCAGTTTTGGCGGGCTAAAGCAGTTCTTC.

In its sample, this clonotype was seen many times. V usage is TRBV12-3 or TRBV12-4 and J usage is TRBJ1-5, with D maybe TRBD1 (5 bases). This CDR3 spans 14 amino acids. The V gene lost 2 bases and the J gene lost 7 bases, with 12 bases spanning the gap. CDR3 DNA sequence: TGTGCCAGCAGTTTAAGGCAGGGTAGGCAGCCCCAGCATTTT. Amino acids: CASSLRQGRQPQHF.